Following are 3 T cell receptor beta chains from one sample sequenced in a study of identical twins. MiXCR was run by TCRdb on the 5' RACE reads, yielding one entry per CDR3 protein. The sample lists hundreds of thousands of distinct CDR3 sequences, around 8.3% occurring once. These data also featured in a second study, about yellow fever vaccine responses in identical twins.

The sample was PBMCs. The receptors originated from a woman younger than 30 in good health.

This clonotype was observed many times. The chain links TRBV24-1 to TRBJ2-5, with D hard to call. This CDR3 region has 15 residues. Trimming removed 1 base at V and 2 bases at J, with 10 bases between. The germline V gene has CDR1 KGHDR and CDR2 SFDVKD. CDR3 sequence (DNA): TGTGCCACCAGTGATTTCTGGGCCGGACAAGAGACCCAGTACTTC. It is translated as CATSDFWAGQETQYF.

This clonotype has only a few counts. The rearrangement uses TRBV10-3 and TRBJ2-5; no clear D. V was shortened by 3 bases and J by 0 bases, with 20 bases between the two germline ends. In germline, CDR1 is ENHRY, CDR2 SYGVKD. The CDR3 totals 18 residues. The CDR3 DNA reads as TGTGCCATCAGTGACCCCACCGAAAGACCTGGGGACCAAGAGACCCAGTACTTC. Amino acids: CAISDPTERPGDQETQYF.

The chain employs TRBV7-2 and TRBJ2-3; 9 bases are a match to TRBD2. The germline V gene has CDR1 SGHTA and CDR2 FQGNSA. This CDR3 has 17 residues. V lost 1 base, J lost 6 bases, and 11 bases stayed unmatched. The chain's CDR3 is CASSLVAASGDRDTQYF. For the CDR3, the DNA is TGTGCCAGCAGCTTAGTCGCGGCTAGCGGGGATCGGGATACGCAGTATTTT.